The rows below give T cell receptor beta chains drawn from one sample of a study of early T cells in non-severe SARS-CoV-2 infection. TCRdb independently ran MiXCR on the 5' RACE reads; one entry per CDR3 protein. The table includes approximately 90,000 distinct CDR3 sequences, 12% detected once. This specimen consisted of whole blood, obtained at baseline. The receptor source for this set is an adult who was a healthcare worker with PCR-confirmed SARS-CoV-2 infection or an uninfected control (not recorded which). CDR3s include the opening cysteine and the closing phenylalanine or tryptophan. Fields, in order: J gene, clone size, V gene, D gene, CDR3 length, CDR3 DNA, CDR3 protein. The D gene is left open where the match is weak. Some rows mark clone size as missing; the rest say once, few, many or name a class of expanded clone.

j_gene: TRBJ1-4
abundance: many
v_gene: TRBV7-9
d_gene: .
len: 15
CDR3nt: TGTGCCAGCCAGGCGTCCCAGCTACCAAATGAAAAACTGTTTTTT
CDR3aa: CASQASQLPNEKLFF

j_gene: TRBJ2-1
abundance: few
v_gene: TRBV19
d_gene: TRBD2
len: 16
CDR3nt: TGTGCCAGTAGACCGGGACTAGCGGGAGAATTTAATGAGCAGTTCTTC
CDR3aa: CASRPGLAGEFNEQFF

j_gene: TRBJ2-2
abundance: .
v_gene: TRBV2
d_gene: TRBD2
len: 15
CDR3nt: TGTGCCAGCAGGAGCGGGAGGCGGAACACCGGGGAGCTGTTTTTT
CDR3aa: CASRSGRRNTGELFF

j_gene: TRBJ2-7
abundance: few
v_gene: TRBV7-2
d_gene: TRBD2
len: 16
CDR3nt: TGTGCCAGCAGCTCTAAAGCGGGGCACAACTCCTACGAGCAGTACTTC
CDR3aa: CASSSKAGHNSYEQYF

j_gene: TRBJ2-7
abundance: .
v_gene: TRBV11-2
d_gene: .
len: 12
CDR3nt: TGTGCCAGCAGGTGGGACGCCTACGAGCAGTACTTC
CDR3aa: CASRWDAYEQYF

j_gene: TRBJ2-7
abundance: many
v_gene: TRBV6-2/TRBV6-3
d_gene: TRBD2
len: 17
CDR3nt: TGTGCCAGCCTACCCTCGACTAGCGGGGGCCTCTCCTACGAGCAGTACTTC
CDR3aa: CASLPSTSGGLSYEQYF

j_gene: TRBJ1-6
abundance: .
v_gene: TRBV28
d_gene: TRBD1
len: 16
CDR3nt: TGTGCCAGCAGTTTAATCCCCGGGACAGGGTCTTCACCCCTCCACTTT
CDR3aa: CASSLIPGTGSSPLHF

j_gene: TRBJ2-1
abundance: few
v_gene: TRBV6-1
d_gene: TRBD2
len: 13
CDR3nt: TGTGCCAGCCTAGCGGGGCCCTACAATGAGCAGTTCTTC
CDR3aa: CASLAGPYNEQFF

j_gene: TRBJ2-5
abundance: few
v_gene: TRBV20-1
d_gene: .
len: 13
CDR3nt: TGCAGTGCCCCCCCAACCCTCGGCGAGACCCAGTACTTC
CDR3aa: CSAPPTLGETQYF

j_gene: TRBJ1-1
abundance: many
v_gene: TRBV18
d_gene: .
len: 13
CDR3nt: TGTGCCAGCTCCCCGGCGGGGGACACTGAAGCTTTCTTT
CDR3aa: CASSPAGDTEAFF

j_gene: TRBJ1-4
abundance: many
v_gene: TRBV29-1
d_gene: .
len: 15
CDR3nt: TGCAGCGTTAAGATCAGGGGCCTAACGGGGGAAAAACTGTTTTTT
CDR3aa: CSVKIRGLTGEKLFF

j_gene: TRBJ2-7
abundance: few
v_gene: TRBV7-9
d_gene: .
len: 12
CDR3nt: TGTGCCAGCAGCGACGCCACCTACGAGCAGTACTTC
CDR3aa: CASSDATYEQYF

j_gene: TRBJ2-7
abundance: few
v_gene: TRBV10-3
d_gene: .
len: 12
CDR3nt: TGTGCCATCATATTCCAGGGAAACGAGCAGTACTTC
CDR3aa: CAIIFQGNEQYF

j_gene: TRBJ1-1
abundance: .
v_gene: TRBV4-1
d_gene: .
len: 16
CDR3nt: TGCGCCAGCAGCCAAGAACGTGGGGTGGCGGACATTGAAGCTTTCTTT
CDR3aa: CASSQERGVADIEAFF

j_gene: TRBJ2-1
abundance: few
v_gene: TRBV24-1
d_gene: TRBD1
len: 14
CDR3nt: TGTGCCACCACTCCGGGACAGGGGGTTTATGAGCAGTTCTTC
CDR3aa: CATTPGQGVYEQFF